This T cell receptor (beta chain) was documented in a study of blood T cell repertoires in COVID-19 (dated by TCRdb to 2018 to 2021). At the level of the whole study: Collaborator samples came from the United States, Italy and Spain and covered acute and convalescent phases of COVID-19. The prospective study material was composed of cDNA or gDNA derived from T cells, B-cell-depleted T cells, or PBMCs. Deeply sampled blood TCRbeta repertoires from subjects exposed to, actively infected with, or recovered from COVID-19 were included in the dataset. A freely available public database, intended as a resource for researchers studying the immune response to SARS-CoV-2, is where the repertoires were released. Samples were obtained from the ongoing ImmuneRACE study (first 160 participants) and from about 1,300 subjects provided by 6 global collaborators. A de-identified subject ID, COVID-19 status, age in years and sex were almost always included in the sample metadata. Where HLA class I and class II types were available, the types were taken from metadata supplied by the sample provider, not from assay-based typing.

Here is what the overall study found, with its caveats: The quantity of clinical and demographic metadata differed by source and by participant and was supplied without curation.

The immunoSEQ Assay, a bias-controlled multiplex PCR, was used to amplify TCRbeta CDR3 regions from genomic DNA. From the authors' description of their analysis: The number of nucleated cells in each sample was estimated by amplification of reference gene primers within the assay. Sequence reads were collapsed and filtered to measure the absolute abundance of every unique TCRbeta CDR3 rearrangement. For each sample, productive Simpson clonality was calculated as the square root of Simpson's diversity index across productive rearrangements. TCRdb holds this immuneACCESS table with in-frame rearrangements only. Some clones are missing; in checked studies, unresolved V genes explain under half, and the rest has no known cause. That table gives V, J and clone size, and the DNA gave D and trimming. This sample has under 150,000 clones in its table, and roughly 90% of those were observed once. The top ten clones comprise roughly 4.5% of the sample.

At one collaborating source in Seattle, patients were enrolled during active infection and were followed longitudinally through the course of disease. Each collaborating institution followed its own protocols to collect whole blood in K2EDTA tubes. For TCRbeta analysis, collaborator samples were shipped as frozen whole blood, as isolated PBMCs, or as DNA extracted from either sample type. A remark on this clone: Its antigen specificity is not known. No per-base quality is available; no much larger clone lies one base away.

Spanning cysteine to phenylalanine, the CDR3 consists of 13 amino acids. The entry retains the CDR3 DNA only, 39 bases that are in frame from base 1. V was cut back by 0 bases and J by 8 bases, leaving a gap of 7 bases between them. The germline V gene (reference sequence) sets CDR1 to SEHNR and CDR2 to FQNEAQ. The material sequenced was peripheral blood. The chain links TRBV7-9 with TRBJ1-4, with the identity of the D gene unclear. The TCR was taken from a man between 60 and 70 years old with COVID-19, enrolled during active disease. The CDR3 reads as follows: CASSLAGGEKLFF. The nucleotide sequence reads as follows: TGTGCCAGCAGCTTAGCCGGAGGGGAAAAACTGTTTTTT.